This TCR beta chain was sequenced during a study of cytomegalovirus exposure and HLA in healthy donors. This CDR3 spans 16 amino acids. Germline V gene data show CDR1 as SGHNT and CDR2 as YENEEA. J gave up 7 bases and V 9 bases, and 16 bases lay outside the gene matches. Primers for the PCR totalled 60 Vbeta and 13 Jbeta. Repertoires were generated with immunoSEQ multiplex PCR, while TCRdb's copy carries only in-frame clones and drops some. The table shows some 190,000 clones, with 60% to 85% occurring only once. The receptor's source is a man between 18 and 29 years old in good health and CMV-seronegative. This chain uses TRBV11-3 with TRBJ2-1, with 9 bases fitting TRBD1. Sequencing used PBMCs. In nucleotides, the CDR3 is TGTGCCAGTGAGAGAAAGGGGACAGGGAGTAGAAATGAGCAGTTCTTC. It codes for CASERKGTGSRNEQFF.